Below are 3 T cell receptor beta chains sequenced from a single sample in a study of shared clonotypes between healthy human individuals. In the naive CD8 group, cells lacked CD45RO and were positively selected for CCR7, so terminally differentiated effector memory CD45RA+ cells were left out. Data came from immunoSEQ multiplex PCR; TCRdb stores just in-frame clones and leaves some out. The sample shows about 2.1 million clones, around 95% of them seen only once. The sample comprised naive CD8+ T cells from PBMCs. The receptors come from a man between 18 and 35 years old in good health. Some clones in this sample may be carry-over from other donors' samples.

This clone was detected only a few times. V gene TRBV4-1 combines with J gene TRBJ1-5; D gene ambiguous. Trimming pared 3 bases from V and 7 bases from J, leaving 7 bases between. CDR3 size: 12 residues. The germline V gene has CDR1 MGHRA and CDR2 YSYEKL. Here the CDR3 reads CASSHEGQPQHF. The DNA of the CDR3 is TGCGCCAGCAGCCATGAGGGACAGCCCCAGCATTTT.

The chain is built from TRBV6-7 and TRBJ2-5; D is possibly TRBD2 (6 bases). TRBV6-7 is an ORF, with its function uncertain. The CDR3 has 15 residues. Between the trimmed V and J ends, which lost 1 base and 3 bases, there was a span of 12 bases. Written as DNA, the CDR3 is TGTGCCAGCAGTTACTGGGCGGGGCCCAAAGAGACCCAGTACTTC. This encodes CASSYWAGPKETQYF.

Of note for this clone: This sample also contains other DNA sequences that code for the same CDR3. This chain uses TRBV5-4 with TRBJ2-7, with D unresolved. From germline, CDR1 is SGHNT and CDR2 YYREEE (reference sequence). The CDR3 loop spans 13 amino acids. V was clipped by 0 bases and J by 3 bases, with 7 bases between them. As DNA, the CDR3 is TGTGCCAGCAGCTTGGACAGCTTCTACGAGCAGTACTTC. It is translated as CASSLDSFYEQYF.